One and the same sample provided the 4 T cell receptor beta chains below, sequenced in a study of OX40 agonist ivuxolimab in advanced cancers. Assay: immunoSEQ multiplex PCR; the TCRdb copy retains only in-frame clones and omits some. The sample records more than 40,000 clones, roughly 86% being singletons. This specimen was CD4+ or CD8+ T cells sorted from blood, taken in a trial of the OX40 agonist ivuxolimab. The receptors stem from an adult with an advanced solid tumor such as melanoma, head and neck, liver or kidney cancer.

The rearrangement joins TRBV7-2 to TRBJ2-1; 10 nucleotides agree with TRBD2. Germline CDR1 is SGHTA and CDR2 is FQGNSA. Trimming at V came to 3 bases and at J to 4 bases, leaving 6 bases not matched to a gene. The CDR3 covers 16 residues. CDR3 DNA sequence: TGTGCCAGCAGCTTTGGGACTAGCGACCTATACAATGAGCAGTTCTTC. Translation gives CASSFGTSDLYNEQFF. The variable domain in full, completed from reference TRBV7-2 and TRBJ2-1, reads GAGVSQSPSNKVTEKGKDVELRCDPISGHTALYWYRQSLGQGLEFLIYFQGNSAPDKSGLPSDRFSAERTGGSVSTLTIQRTQQEDSAVYLCASSFGTSDLYNEQFFGPGTRLTVL.

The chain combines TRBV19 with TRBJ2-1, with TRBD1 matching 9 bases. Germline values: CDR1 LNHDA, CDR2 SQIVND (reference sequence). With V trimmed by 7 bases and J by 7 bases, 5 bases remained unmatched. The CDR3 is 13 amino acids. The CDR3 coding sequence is TGTGCCAGTATGGGACAGGGCCTAAATGAGCAGTTCTTC. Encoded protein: CASMGQGLNEQFF.

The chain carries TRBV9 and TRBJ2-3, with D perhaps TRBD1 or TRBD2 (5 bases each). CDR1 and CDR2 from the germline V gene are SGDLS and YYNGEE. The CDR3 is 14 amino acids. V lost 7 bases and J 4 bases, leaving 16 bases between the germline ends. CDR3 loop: CASDRGRAPDTQYF. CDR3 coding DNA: TGTGCCAGCGATCGGGGCAGGGCCCCAGATACGCAGTATTTT.

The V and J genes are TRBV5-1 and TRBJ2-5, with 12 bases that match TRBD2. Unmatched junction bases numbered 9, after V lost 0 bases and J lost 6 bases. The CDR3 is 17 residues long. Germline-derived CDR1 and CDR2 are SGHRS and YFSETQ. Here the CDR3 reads CASSLDGGLAGAKTQYF. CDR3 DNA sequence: TGCGCCAGCAGCTTGGATGGGGGACTAGCGGGTGCGAAGACCCAGTACTTC.